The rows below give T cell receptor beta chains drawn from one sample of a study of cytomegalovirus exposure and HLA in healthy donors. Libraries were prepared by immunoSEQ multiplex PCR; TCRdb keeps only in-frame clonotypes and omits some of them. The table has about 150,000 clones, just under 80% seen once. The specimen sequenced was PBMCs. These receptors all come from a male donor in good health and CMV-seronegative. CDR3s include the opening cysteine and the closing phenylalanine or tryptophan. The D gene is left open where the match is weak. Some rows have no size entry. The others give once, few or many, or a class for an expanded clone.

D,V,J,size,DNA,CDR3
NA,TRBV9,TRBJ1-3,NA,TGTGCCAGCAGCGTCGGGGGGACAGGAAACACCATATATTTT,CASSVGGTGNTIYF
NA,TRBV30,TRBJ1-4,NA,TGTGCCTGGAGTCTCGGAGGGGGGGAAAATGAAAAACTGTTTTTT,CAWSLGGGENEKLFF
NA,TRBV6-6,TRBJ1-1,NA,TGTGCCAGCAGTTACGGGGGCATGAACACTGAAGCTTTCTTT,CASSYGGMNTEAFF
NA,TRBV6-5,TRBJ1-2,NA,TGTGCCACCGTGAACAGCCGCCCCTATGGCTACACCTTC,CATVNSRPYGYTF
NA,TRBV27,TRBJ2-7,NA,TGTGCCAGCAGTTTATCAGGTGAGGCGCCCGCCTACGAGCAGTACTTC,CASSLSGEAPAYEQYF
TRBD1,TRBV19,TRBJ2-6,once,TGTGCCAGTAGTCTCAGAGGGACAGGGTACGCTGGGGCCAACGTCCTGACTTTC,CASSLRGTGYAGANVLTF
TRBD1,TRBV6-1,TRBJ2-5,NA,TGTGCCAGCAGTGCCAGGACAGGGAGTAGGGAGACCCAGTACTTC,CASSARTGSRETQYF
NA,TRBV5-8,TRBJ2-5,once,TGTGCCAGCAGCTTGGGTGGCGCTCCTCCAAGGGAGGCCCAGTACTTC,CASSLGGAPPREAQYF
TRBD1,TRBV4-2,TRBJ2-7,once,TGTGCCAGCAGCCAAGAAGGGACAGGGGAAGAGCAGTACTTC,CASSQEGTGEEQYF
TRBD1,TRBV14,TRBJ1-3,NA,TGTGCCAGCAGCCAAAGAACAGGGGGCTCTGGAAACACCATATATTTT,CASSQRTGGSGNTIYF
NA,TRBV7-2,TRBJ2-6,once,TGTGCCAGCAGGCTAGCAGGGGCCAACGTCCTGACTTTC,CASRLAGANVLTF
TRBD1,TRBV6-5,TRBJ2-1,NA,TGTGCCAGCAGTAAAGACAGGGCCTACAATGAGCAGTTCTTC,CASSKDRAYNEQFF
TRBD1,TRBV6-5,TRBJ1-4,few,TGTGCCAGCAGTTACTCGGGGACAGGGGATGAAAAACTGTTTTTT,CASSYSGTGDEKLFF
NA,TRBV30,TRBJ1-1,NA,TGTGCCTGGGCCCCCCTGACAGGCGCCGAAGCTTTCTTT,CAWAPLTGAEAFF
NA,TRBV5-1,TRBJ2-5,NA,TGCGCCAGCAGCCCCCTTGGGCGGGGAAAGACCCAGTACTTC,CASSPLGRGKTQYF
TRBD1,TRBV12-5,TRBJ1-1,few,TGTGCTAGTGGTTTGGGGAGGGGGCAGGACACTGAAGCTTTCTTT,CASGLGRGQDTEAFF
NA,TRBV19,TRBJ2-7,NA,TGTGCCAGTAGTATAGAGACAGACCCTCGGGAGCAGTACTTC,CASSIETDPREQYF
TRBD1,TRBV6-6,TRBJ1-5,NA,TGTGCCAGTCGCGGGACAGTTAGCAATCAGCCCCAGCATTTT,CASRGTVSNQPQHF
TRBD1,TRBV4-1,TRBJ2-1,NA,TGCGCCAGCAGCTACCCGGGACAGGGTAAAAATGAGCAGTTCTTC,CASSYPGQGKNEQFF
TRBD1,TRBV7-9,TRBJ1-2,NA,TGTGCCAGCAGCTCCTTGGACAGGGGCTATGGCTACACCTTC,CASSSLDRGYGYTF
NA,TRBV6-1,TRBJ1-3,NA,TGTGCCAGCAGTGAACACCGGTGGCAGGATCCTGGAAACACCATATATTTT,CASSEHRWQDPGNTIYF
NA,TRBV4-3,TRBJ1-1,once,TGCGCCAGCAGCCAAGACATGGGACAAACGAACACTGAAGCTTTCTTT,CASSQDMGQTNTEAFF
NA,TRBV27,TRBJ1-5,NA,TGTGCCAGCAGTTTAAGGGACTCGGGGCCCCAGCATTTT,CASSLRDSGPQHF
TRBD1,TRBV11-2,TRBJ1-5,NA,TGTGCCAGCAGCCAAAATCAGGGGGCCGGGCAGCCCCAGCATTTT,CASSQNQGAGQPQHF
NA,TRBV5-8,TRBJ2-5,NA,TGTGCCAGCAGCTTGGGGACCTCAGGGGCGCAAGAGACCCAGTACTTC,CASSLGTSGAQETQYF
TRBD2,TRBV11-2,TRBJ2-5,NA,TGTGCCAGCAGTCCTAGCGGGGGGGCCTGGGAGACCCAGTACTTC,CASSPSGGAWETQYF
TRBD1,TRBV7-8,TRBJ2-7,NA,TGTGCCAGCAGCCCACAGACAGGGGCCCTGGTCGAGCAGTACTTC,CASSPQTGALVEQYF
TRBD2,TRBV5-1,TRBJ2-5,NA,TGCGCCAGCAGCTTTGGGGCTAGCGGGGGAGCCAGCCAAGAGACCCAGTACTTC,CASSFGASGGASQETQYF
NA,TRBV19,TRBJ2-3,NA,TGTGCCAGTAAAAACAGGTCCCCAGATACGCAGTATTTT,CASKNRSPDTQYF
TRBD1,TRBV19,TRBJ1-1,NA,TGTGCCAGTAGTATGATTTCCGGGACAGTGAACACTGAAGCTTTCTTT,CASSMISGTVNTEAFF
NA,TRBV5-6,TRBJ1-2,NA,TGTGCCAGCAGCTTGATAGGGGATTTAGGCTACACCTTC,CASSLIGDLGYTF
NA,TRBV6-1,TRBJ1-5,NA,TGTGCCAGCAGAGAAGCGGTAGGGGGAGTTCATCAGCCCCAGCATTTT,CASREAVGGVHQPQHF
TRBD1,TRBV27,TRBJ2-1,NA,TGTGCCAGCAGTTTCGACAGGGGGCGGAATGAGCAGTTCTTC,CASSFDRGRNEQFF
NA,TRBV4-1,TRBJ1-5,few,TGCGCCAGCAGCCCCGGGGAACAGTGGGGATATCAGCCCCAGCATTTT,CASSPGEQWGYQPQHF
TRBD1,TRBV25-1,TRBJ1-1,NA,TGTGCCAGCAGTGAACAGGGGGCCGGGGACACTGAAGCTTTCTTT,CASSEQGAGDTEAFF
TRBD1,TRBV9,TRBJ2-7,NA,TGTGCCAGCAGCGTAAGCAGTTCGGGACAGTCCTACGAGCAGTACTTC,CASSVSSSGQSYEQYF
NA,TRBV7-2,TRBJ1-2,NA,TGTGCCAGCAGCTTAGAATCGACAGCGAACTATGGCTACACCTTC,CASSLESTANYGYTF
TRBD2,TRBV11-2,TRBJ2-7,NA,TGTGCCAGCAGCCTAACTTTGACTAGCGGGGACACCTACGAGCAGTACTTC,CASSLTLTSGDTYEQYF
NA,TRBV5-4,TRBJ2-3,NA,TGTGCCAGCAGTGGCGGCCCTACAGATACGCAGTATTTT,CASSGGPTDTQYF
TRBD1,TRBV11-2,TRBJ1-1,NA,TGTGCCAGCAGCCCAGAACAGGGGGGCCCTGAAGCTTTCTTT,CASSPEQGGPEAFF
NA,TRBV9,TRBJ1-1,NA,TGTGCCAGCAGCGTAGAACCTAGGGGCACTGAAGCTTTCTTT,CASSVEPRGTEAFF
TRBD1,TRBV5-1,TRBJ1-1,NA,TGCGCCAGCAGCCCGGATCCAGGGGGCCTTATGAACACTGAAGCTTTCTTT,CASSPDPGGLMNTEAFF
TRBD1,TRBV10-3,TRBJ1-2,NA,TGTGCCATCACCGTATCGGGACAGAATGGCTACACCTTC,CAITVSGQNGYTF
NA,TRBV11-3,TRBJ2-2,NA,TGTGCCAGCAGCTCCTACTCGCGGCCCCGCGCTGGGGAGCTGTTTTTT,CASSSYSRPRAGELFF
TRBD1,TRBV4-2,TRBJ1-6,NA,TGTGCCAGCAGCCAAGTGCACAGGGGGACAGATTCACCCCTCCACTTT,CASSQVHRGTDSPLHF
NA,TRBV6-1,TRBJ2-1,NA,TGTGCCAGCACCAGAGCTGCTAGGAATGAGCAGTTCTTC,CASTRAARNEQFF
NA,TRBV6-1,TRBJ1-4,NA,TGTGCCAGCAGTGAAATGCGGGACGAAAAACTGTTTTTT,CASSEMRDEKLFF
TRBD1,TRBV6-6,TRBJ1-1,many,TGTGCCAGCAGCGACAGGGGGGGGAACACTGAAGCTTTCTTT,CASSDRGGNTEAFF
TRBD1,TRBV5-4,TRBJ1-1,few,TGTGCCAGCAGCCTTTCGGGACAGCCAAACACTGAAGCTTTCTTT,CASSLSGQPNTEAFF
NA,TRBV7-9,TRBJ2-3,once,TGTGCCAGCAGCTTGTCGACTGTCACAGATACGCAGTATTTT,CASSLSTVTDTQYF
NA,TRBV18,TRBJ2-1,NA,TGTGCCAGCTCACTCCTCCAGGGCGGCGCCTACAATGAGCAGTTCTTC,CASSLLQGGAYNEQFF
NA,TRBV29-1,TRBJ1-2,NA,TGCAGCGTTGAGACACCCGCTAACTATGGCTACACCTTC,CSVETPANYGYTF
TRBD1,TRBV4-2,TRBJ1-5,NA,TGTGCCAGCAGCCCCGGAGAACAGGGGCACAATCAGCCCCAGCATTTT,CASSPGEQGHNQPQHF